These 24 T cell receptor beta chains were sequenced from one sample in a study of T cell responses to AZD1222 COVID-19 vaccine. The protocol was immunoSEQ multiplex PCR, while the TCRdb copy is restricted to in-frame clones and leaves out a portion. The profile covers approximately 150,000 clones, with approximately 92% appearing a single time and roughly 2.3% taken by the ten largest. The sequences come from peripheral blood, collected on day 0 of AZD1222 vaccination. Receptor source: an adult in good health.

V usage is TRBV7-3 and J usage is TRBJ1-4; no definite D call. V was cut by 4 bases and J by 0 bases, with 9 bases left in between. Germline-derived CDR1 and CDR2 are SGHTA and FQGTGA. The CDR3 contains 15 residues. Here the CDR3 DNA reads TGTGCCAGCAGCTCGGCGGCTGCAACTAATGAAAAACTGTTTTTT. Protein sequence: CASSSAAATNEKLFF.

This clone has just one count. The rearrangement joins TRBV12-3 or TRBV12-4 to TRBJ2-1; 8 nucleotides align to TRBD1. With V trimmed by 8 bases and J by 15 bases, 15 bases remained unmatched. The CDR3 length is 13 residues. CDR3 loop: CASGVGSRDRWFF. The CDR3, as DNA: TGTGCCAGCGGCGTTGGGAGCCGGGACAGGTGGTTCTTC.

The chain combines TRBV5-4 with TRBJ2-2; possibly TRBD1 or TRBD2 for D (6 bases each). This CDR3 is 16 amino acids long. Trimming took off 5 bases at V and 6 bases at J, with 20 bases between the two ends. Germline V CDR1 and CDR2: SGHNT, YYREEE (reference sequence). This chain's CDR3 is CASSAGGQGRPGELFF. DNA for the CDR3: TGTGCCAGCAGTGCCGGAGGGCAGGGGAGGCCCGGGGAGCTGTTTTTT.

The chain couples TRBV21-1 to TRBJ2-3; the D call TRBD2 from the table was never checked on the DNA. TRBV21-1 is a listed pseudogene. The CDR3 has 15 residues. The CDR3: CASSPTSGLTDTQYF. CDR3 nucleotide sequence: TGTGCCAGCAGCCCCACTAGCGGACTCACAGATACGCAGTATTTT.

J is TRBJ1-2 and V is TRBV5-1, with TRBD1 as a possible D gene (6 bases). There are 13 residues in the CDR3. Trimming removed 7 bases at V and 6 bases at J, with 16 bases between. Germline loops: CDR1 SGHRS, CDR2 YFSETQ. Here the CDR3 reads CASAGVTENGYTF. The CDR3 coding sequence is TGCGCCAGCGCAGGGGTAACCGAGAATGGCTACACCTTC.

This sequence joins TRBV5-4 and TRBJ1-1, with D hard to call. The CDR3 loop spans 15 amino acids. The V and J ends lost 0 bases and 0 bases respectively, with 9 bases between them. Germline assignment: CDR1 SGHNT and CDR2 YYREEE (reference sequence). The CDR3 DNA sequence: TGTGCCAGCAGCTTGGCTCAGGCCATGAACACTGAAGCTTTCTTT. Translation gives CASSLAQAMNTEAFF. The whole variable domain, remainder taken from reference TRBV5-4 and TRBJ1-1, is ETGVTQSPTHLIKTRGQQVTLRCSSQSGHNTVSWYQQALGQGPQFIFQYYREEENGRGNFPPRFSGLQFPNYSSELNVNALELDDSALYLCASSLAQAMNTEAFFGQGTRLTVV.

This chain connects TRBV7-2 to TRBJ2-4; D is perhaps TRBD1 (5 bases). CDR3 size: 13 residues. V was shortened by 10 bases and J by 8 bases, with 18 bases between the two germline ends. From germline, CDR1 is SGHTA and CDR2 FQGNSA. The CDR3 is CATSRARDDIQYF. CDR3 sequence (DNA): TGTGCCACTTCCCGGGCCAGGGATGACATTCAGTACTTC. Looking up the rest from reference TRBV7-2 and TRBJ2-4 gives the full variable domain: GAGVSQSPSNKVTEKGKDVELRCDPISGHTALYWYRQSLGQGLEFLIYFQGNSAPDKSGLPSDRFSAERTGGSVSTLTIQRTQQEDSAVYLCATSRARDDIQYFGAGTRLSVL.

The genes are TRBV9 and TRBJ1-3; D might be TRBD1 (5 bases). Trimming removed 0 bases at V and 0 bases at J, with 13 bases between. CDR1 is SGDLS, CDR2 YYNGEE, per germline. The CDR3 contains 17 residues. CDR3 coding DNA: TGTGCCAGCAGCGTAGATTCGGGACTGGTCTCTGGAAACACCATATATTTT. This gives the protein CASSVDSGLVSGNTIYF. The full variable domain, its missing parts supplied by reference TRBV9 and TRBJ1-3, is DSGVTQTPKHLITATGQRVTLRCSPRSGDLSVYWYQQSLDQGLQFLIQYYNGEERAKGNILERFSAQQFPDLHSELNLSSLELGDSALYFCASSVDSGLVSGNTIYFGEGSWLTVV.

This chain connects TRBV28 to TRBJ1-2; no clear D. This CDR3 region has 11 residues. V gave up 4 bases and J gave up 6 bases, with 6 bases separating them. Germline CDR1 and CDR2: MDHEN and SYDVKM. This CDR3 is CASSWGDGYTF. The DNA of the CDR3 is TGTGCCAGCAGTTGGGGAGATGGCTACACCTTC.

V gene TRBV7-2 combines with J gene TRBJ2-7; the match to TRBD2 covers 7 bases. The germline V gene encodes CDR1 SGHTA and CDR2 FQGNSA. The CDR3 has 14 residues. V was pared by 1 base and J by 5 bases, with 5 bases of the junction left unmatched. CDR3 in DNA: TGTGCCAGCAGCTTAGTATGGGAGGGCAACGAGCAGTACTTC. Protein product: CASSLVWEGNEQYF.

The rearrangement joins TRBV6-5 to TRBJ2-2; TRBD1 agrees at 9 bases. The CDR3 runs 14 residues. V was clipped by 6 bases and J by 7 bases; unmatched bases: 6. Germline V gene lookup returns CDR1 MNHEY and CDR2 SVGAGI. The CDR3 DNA is TGTGCCAGCAGGGACAGGGGAGGGGGCGGGGAGCTGTTTTTT. Protein: CASRDRGGGGELFF.

The chain recombines TRBV19 with TRBJ2-7; D is undetermined. Germline V CDR1 and CDR2: LNHDA, SQIVND (reference sequence). V lost 3 bases and J lost 2, with 5 bases in between. This CDR3 region has 12 residues. The CDR3 coding sequence is TGTGCCAGTAGTATGGGGACCTACGAGCAGTACTTC. This translates into CASSMGTYEQYF.

The chain employs TRBV7-2 and TRBJ2-7; weak D call: TRBD2 (7 bases). Germline CDR1 reads SGHTA; CDR2 reads FQGNSA. The CDR3 loop spans 15 amino acids. The ends were cut back, 5 bases at V and 3 bases at J, with 17 bases in the middle. The CDR3 DNA reads TGTGCCAGCAGCACCTTTCGGCGGGGGCACTACGAGCAGTACTTC. It yields the protein CASSTFRRGHYEQYF.

The chain joins TRBV29-1 to TRBJ2-3; a weak D match, TRBD1 (6 bases). Trimming took off 7 bases at V and 0 bases at J, with 14 bases between the two ends. In germline, CDR1 is SQVTM, CDR2 ANQGSEA. The CDR3 spans 14 residues. CDR3 sequence: CSATWQGSTDTQYF. The CDR3 DNA reads as TGCAGCGCCACTTGGCAGGGGAGCACAGATACGCAGTATTTT.

CDR3 in DNA: TGTGCCAGCTCACCGGACCCCGGGACAGAGCTATACGAGCAGTACTTC. As protein: CASSPDPGTELYEQYF. The chain couples TRBV18 to TRBJ2-7; 7 nucleotides match TRBD1. V lost 3 bases and J lost 4; bases outside the gene matches: 12. There are 16 residues in the CDR3. CDR1 and CDR2 from the germline V gene are KGHSH and LQKENI.

This sequence joins TRBV7-9 and TRBJ2-1, with a possible D match to TRBD2 (5 bases). Germline assignment: CDR1 SEHNR and CDR2 FQNEAQ (reference sequence). The CDR3 contains 15 residues. The V gene lost 5 bases and the J gene lost 4 bases, with 15 bases spanning the gap. CDR3 nucleotides: TGTGCCAGCAGCGAAACGGCCGGGAAATACAATGAGCAGTTCTTC. Its translation is CASSETAGKYNEQFF.

This sequence joins TRBV7-9 and TRBJ1-4, with TRBD1 as a possible D gene (5 bases). This CDR3 has 15 amino acids. Between the trimmed V and J ends, which lost 5 bases and 7 bases, there was a span of 17 bases. Per germline, CDR1 SEHNR and CDR2 FQNEAQ (reference sequence). CDR3: CASSLSDMGGEKLFF. The CDR3 DNA reads as TGTGCCAGCAGCCTATCGGACATGGGTGGTGAAAAACTGTTTTTT.

This chain connects TRBV3-1 (or the pseudogene TRBV3-2) to TRBJ1-4; unclear D gene. Germline CDR1 LGHDT, CDR2 YNNKEL (reference sequence). V shed 0 bases and J shed 0 bases, with 5 bases lying between them. The CDR3 is made up of 15 amino acids. CDR3 amino acids: CASSQDLATNEKLFF. CDR3 nucleotide sequence: TGTGCCAGCAGCCAAGACCTTGCAACTAATGAAAAACTGTTTTTT.

The chain joins TRBV5-6 to TRBJ2-1; D perhaps matches TRBD2 (6 bases). V lost 3 bases and J lost 5, with 15 bases in between. The CDR3 length is 15 residues. Germline V gives CDR1 SGHDT, CDR2 YYEEEE. CDR3 nucleotides: TGTGCCAGCAGCTCGTCGGGGGTCTGGAACAATGAGCAGTTCTTC. Translation gives CASSSSGVWNNEQFF.

The CDR3 nucleotides read TGTGCCAGCAGCTTGGTTCGGCTAGCGGGAGTAGGGTCCTACAATGAGCAGTTCTTC. Encoded protein: CASSLVRLAGVGSYNEQFF. The V call is TRBV5-6, the J call TRBJ2-1; 10 positions agree with TRBD2. The trim removed 0 bases at V and 1 base at J, leaving 10 bases unmatched. The germline V gene has CDR1 SGHDT and CDR2 YYEEEE. This CDR3 comprises 19 residues.

The rearrangement uses TRBV3-1 (or the pseudogene TRBV3-2) and TRBJ1-4, with D maybe TRBD1 (5 bases). The CDR3 runs 13 residues. Germline values: CDR1 LGHDT, CDR2 YNNKEL (reference sequence). V lost 6 bases and J 8 bases, leaving 13 bases between the germline ends. The DNA of the CDR3 is TGTGCCAGCAGGGGCGGGGCTGAGGAAAAACTGTTTTTT. Protein: CASRGGAEEKLFF.

The rearrangement links TRBV11-2 to TRBJ2-6; D remains unclear. The CDR3 contains 17 residues. V lost 2 bases, J lost 0 bases, and 11 bases lay in between. Germline loops: CDR1 SGHAT, CDR2 FQNNGV. The CDR3 loop is CASSLRPMSSGANVLTF. The CDR3 nucleotides read TGTGCCAGCAGCTTACGGCCCATGTCCTCTGGGGCCAACGTCCTGACTTTC.

The J gene is TRBJ2-7, the V gene TRBV9; 7 bases line up with TRBD2. Unmatched junction bases numbered 6, after V lost 6 bases and J lost 0 bases. The CDR3 totals 14 residues. The germline V gene has CDR1 SGDLS and CDR2 YYNGEE. The CDR3 sequence: CASTPSGTSYEQYF. In DNA form, the CDR3 reads TGTGCCAGCACCCCCAGCGGGACCTCCTACGAGCAGTACTTC.

This chain links TRBV28 with TRBJ1-2; 7 bases map to TRBD1. This CDR3 region has 12 residues. CDR1 and CDR2 (germline): MDHEN, SYDVKM. V gave up 6 bases and J gave up 5 bases; unmatched junction bases: 3. The CDR3 sequence: CASSDRDYGYTF. The CDR3 nucleotides are TGTGCCAGCAGCGACAGGGATTATGGCTACACCTTC.